This T cell receptor (beta chain) was captured by sequencing in a study of blood T cell repertoires in COVID-19. Germline V gives CDR1 SGHAT, CDR2 FQNNGV. The CDR3 loop spans 15 amino acids. V was cut by 4 bases and J by 8 bases, with 18 bases left in between. Method: immunoSEQ multiplex PCR; TCRdb's copy keeps in-frame clones and lacks some. Here the sample spans 120,000 to 150,000 clones, 75% to 85% being singletons. This receptor was identified in a woman in her fifties or sixties with acute or convalescent COVID-19. The sample was peripheral blood. This sequence joins TRBV11-2 and TRBJ2-1; D gene uncertain. CDR3 residues: CASSSPTTAGDEQFF. The CDR3 DNA sequence: TGTGCCAGCAGCTCCCCTACAACGGCAGGCGATGAGCAGTTCTTC.